These T cell receptor beta chains were read from a single sample in a study of CD8 T cells in Susac syndrome. TCRdb independently ran MiXCR on the immunoSEQ multiplex PCR reads; one entry per CDR3 protein. The sample contains roughly 130,000 distinct CDR3 sequences, over 90% of which appear only once. The sample was CD4+ T cells from PBMCs. Every receptor here comes from a human donor with Susac syndrome. The conserved cysteine and the conserved F or W are not part of the CDR3 here.

CDR3: ASSFGGVDNEQF
V: TRBV12-3/TRBV12-4
J: TRBJ2-1

CDR3: ASSVAGKGDGYT
V: TRBV9
J: TRBJ1-2

CDR3: AWGAGATDTQY
V: TRBV30
J: TRBJ2-3

CDR3: ASSLDLRGVGANVLT
V: TRBV5-4
J: TRBJ2-6

CDR3: ASSPTSGRAWQTQY
V: TRBV5-1
J: TRBJ2-5

CDR3: ASSPSGGQY
V: TRBV18
J: TRBJ2-7

CDR3: ASSSGAGVLNEQF
V: TRBV2
J: TRBJ2-1

CDR3: SVGGIHEQY
V: TRBV29-1
J: TRBJ2-7

CDR3: ATSSGQYGYT
V: TRBV15
J: TRBJ1-2

CDR3: ASRPSLGQGMNTEAF
V: TRBV12-3/TRBV12-4
J: TRBJ1-1

CDR3: ASSFRQGDNQPQH
V: TRBV5-6
J: TRBJ1-5

CDR3: ASSQAGTEETQY
V: TRBV4-2
J: TRBJ2-5

CDR3: SIHTSGRETQY
V: TRBV29-1
J: TRBJ2-5

CDR3: ASSLLGVGSYNEQF
V: TRBV5-6
J: TRBJ2-1